The 20 T cell receptor beta chains below come from one sample, sequenced in a study of T cells in Graves' hyperthyroidism and ophthalmopathy. Amplification yielded TCR beta CDR3 regions, with RNA transcripts as the source. First-round RT-PCR targeting the TCR CDR3 was performed with the HTBI primer set. One entry per CDR3 protein, called by TCRdb with MiXCR from the multiplex PCR reads. The sample has about 270,000 distinct CDR3 sequences; approximately 25% are singletons. The sequenced sample was blood. The receptors were sampled from a woman between 40 and 55 years old with Graves' ophthalmopathy.

This clonotype was picked up many times. CDR3 sequence reads: CSIHREGYEQYF. The CDR3 DNA follows: TGCAGCATCCACAGGGAAGGCTACGAGCAGTACTTC. This chain joins TRBV29-1 and TRBJ2-7, with a tentative D call TRBD1 (6 bases). V was clipped by 8 bases and J by 3 bases, with 14 bases between them. This CDR3 is 12 amino acids long. In germline, CDR1 is SQVTM, CDR2 ANQGSEA.

There are many counts of this clonotype. The V gene is TRBV27, the J gene TRBJ2-7; 9 nucleotides match TRBD2. V lost 5 bases to trimming and J lost 1 base; unmatched junction nucleotides: 6. This CDR3 is built from 15 residues. CDR1 is MNHEY and CDR2 is SMNVEV in the germline V gene (reference sequence). The CDR3 bases are TGTGCCAGCAGTGAAAGCGGGAGGTATTCCTACGAGCAGTACTTC. Protein sequence: CASSESGRYSYEQYF.

This clonotype showed up many times. The genes are TRBV10-3 and TRBJ2-5, with 9 bases lining up with TRBD1. CDR1 and CDR2 from the germline V gene are ENHRY and SYGVKD. There are 12 residues in the CDR3. J was trimmed by 5 bases and V by 10 bases; bases with no gene match: 5. The CDR3 bases are TGTGCCACAACAGGGGGCAAGGAGACCCAGTACTTC. As protein: CATTGGKETQYF.

This chain uses TRBV5-1 with TRBJ1-1; D is perhaps TRBD1 (6 bases). The CDR3 covers 13 residues. Germline CDR1 SGHRS, CDR2 YFSETQ. V was cut by 6 bases and J by 8 bases, with 17 bases left in between. The CDR3 DNA reads as TGCGCCAGCACCCGAGGGGGTGGTGAGGAAGCTTTCTTT. It translates to CASTRGGGEEAFF.

By share, this clonotype ranks as medium-sized. The rearrangement links TRBV28 to TRBJ1-5; D may be TRBD1 (5 bases). With 6 bases removed from V and 5 bases from J, the gap between germline ends came to 14 bases. The CDR3 runs to 14 residues. In germline, CDR1 is MDHEN, CDR2 SYDVKM. In DNA form, the CDR3 reads TGTGCCAGCAGCGACCTGGACAATTATCAGCCCCAGCATTTT. Its protein is CASSDLDNYQPQHF. Full variable domain (outside the CDR3, taken from reference TRBV28 and TRBJ1-5): DVKVTQSSRYLVKRTGEKVFLECVQDMDHENMFWYRQDPGLGLRLIYFSYDVKMKEKGDIPEGYSVSREKKERFSLILESASTNQTSMYLCASSDLDNYQPQHFGDGTRLSIL.

This clonotype showed up many times. The chain links TRBV27 to TRBJ1-1, with 8 positions matching TRBD1. The trim removed 5 bases at V and 1 base at J, leaving 6 bases unmatched. Germline lookup yields CDR1 MNHEY and CDR2 SMNVEV (reference sequence). This CDR3 is built from 15 residues. The CDR3 spells CASSMLGTGNTEAFF. Written as DNA, the CDR3 is TGTGCCAGCAGTATGCTTGGGACAGGGAACACTGAAGCTTTCTTT.

This clonotype was seen at least ten times. The chain employs TRBV2 and TRBJ2-6, with TRBD2 identical over 10 bases. CDR3 length: 18 residues. Germline V lookup: CDR1 SNHLY, CDR2 FYNNEI. With V trimmed by 3 bases and J by 0 bases, 5 bases remained unmatched. CDR3 DNA sequence: TGTGCCAGCAGTGACGAACTAGCGGGATTCTCTGGGGCCAACGTCCTGACTTTC. This gives the protein CASSDELAGFSGANVLTF.

This clonotype occurred a few times. The rearrangement joins TRBV4-1 to TRBJ1-5; D remains unclear. The CDR3 totals 16 residues. The V and J ends lost 1 base and 2 bases respectively, with 12 bases between them. Germline lookup yields CDR1 MGHRA and CDR2 YSYEKL. The CDR3 reads CASSQGPVEGNQPQHF. CDR3 in DNA: TGCGCCAGCAGCCAAGGGCCCGTCGAGGGCAATCAGCCCCAGCATTTT.

This clonotype was detected ten times or more. The rearrangement uses TRBV2 and TRBJ1-3, with a tentative D call TRBD1 (5 bases). Germline V gene data show CDR1 as SNHLY and CDR2 as FYNNEI. Trimming cost V 5 bases and J 5 bases, with 10 bases left between them. The length of the CDR3 is 13 residues. The CDR3 DNA reads TGTGCCAGCAGTTGGGGACCGAGAAACACCATATATTTT. Amino acid sequence: CASSWGPRNTIYF.

In its sample, this clonotype was seen many times. The chain links TRBV6-1 to TRBJ1-1; D remains unclear. The CDR3 length is 16 residues. The germline CDR1 and CDR2 sequences are MNHNS and SASEGT. V gave up 5 bases and J gave up 0 bases, with 16 bases separating them. CDR3 loop: CASSTITYLVNTEAFF. In nucleotides, the CDR3 is TGTGCCAGCAGTACAATTACCTATCTGGTGAACACTGAAGCTTTCTTT.

The table lists this clonotype with many counts. The chain recombines TRBV28 with TRBJ1-1; TRBD1 is a possible D gene (5 bases). V lost 7 bases, J lost 1 base, and 19 bases lay in between. In germline, CDR1 is MDHEN, CDR2 SYDVKM. The CDR3 is 16 residues long. The CDR3 bases are TGTGCCAGCACCTCGGCGATTGGGGGGGGGAACACTGAAGCTTTCTTT. Translated, it gives CASTSAIGGGNTEAFF. Full variable domain (outside the CDR3, taken from reference TRBV28 and TRBJ1-1): DVKVTQSSRYLVKRTGEKVFLECVQDMDHENMFWYRQDPGLGLRLIYFSYDVKMKEKGDIPEGYSVSREKKERFSLILESASTNQTSMYLCASTSAIGGGNTEAFFGQGTRLTVV.

This chain connects TRBV7-3 to TRBJ1-1; 9 bases match TRBD1. In germline, CDR1 is SGHTA, CDR2 FQGTGA. Trimming at V came to 5 bases and at J to 8 bases, leaving 6 bases not matched to a gene. This CDR3 has 13 residues. CDR3 in DNA: TGTGCCAGCAGCCCTAGACAGGGGGGAGAAGCTTTCTTT. Its protein product is CASSPRQGGEAFF.

The chain joins TRBV29-1 to TRBJ2-5, with D possibly being TRBD1 (7 bases). This CDR3 region has 13 residues. Germline CDR1 is SQVTM and CDR2 is ANQGSEA. V lost 6 bases and J lost 5, with 16 bases in between. CDR3 sequence (DNA): TGCAGCGTCCGCAGGGGGGATAGGGAGACCCAGTACTTC. Translating it yields CSVRRGDRETQYF.

The rearrangement links TRBV11-2 to TRBJ2-7; 10 bases are shared with TRBD2. The CDR3 is 18 amino acids. V was clipped by 4 bases and J by 4 bases; unmatched bases: 16. Germline V CDR1 and CDR2: SGHAT, FQNNGV. CDR3 in amino acids: CASSSPGGSGRTYYEQYF. CDR3 sequence (DNA): TGTGCCAGCAGCTCCCCAGGAGGTAGCGGGAGGACATATTACGAGCAGTACTTC.

This clonotype has ten or more counts. The chain employs TRBV28 and TRBJ2-7; the D gene is possibly TRBD2 (5 bases). Per the germline V gene, CDR1 is MDHEN and CDR2 is SYDVKM. The CDR3 covers 15 residues. Trimming took 10 bases from V and 1 from J, leaving 20 bases between them. The CDR3 reads CATQLGSTNSYEQYF. CDR3 DNA sequence: TGTGCCACCCAGTTGGGCTCGACTAATTCCTACGAGCAGTACTTC.

This clonotype was detected many times. The chain uses TRBV4-1 and TRBJ2-7; 8 bases fit TRBD2. This CDR3 spans 13 amino acids. Germline V CDR1 and CDR2: MGHRA, YSYEKL. The V segment lost 3 bases and the J segment 3 bases; nucleotides outside the gene matches: 1. The CDR3 protein is CASSQREDYEQYF. CDR3 in DNA: TGCGCCAGCAGCCAGCGGGAGGACTACGAGCAGTACTTC.

This clonotype occurred many times. This chain links TRBV6-1 with TRBJ1-1; 12 nucleotides agree with TRBD1. V lost 8 bases, J lost 3 bases, and 10 bases stayed unmatched. Germline CDR1 and CDR2: MNHNS and SASEGT. This CDR3 contains 16 residues. The CDR3 is CASLTRGTGGYTEAFF. CDR3 nucleotide sequence: TGTGCCAGCCTAACTCGCGGGACAGGGGGCTACACTGAAGCTTTCTTT.

In its sample, this clonotype was seen many times. This chain connects TRBV28 to TRBJ2-7; 11 positions match TRBD2. V trimming: 8 bases; J trimming: 6 bases; junction bases outside the gene matches: 6. This CDR3 region has 13 residues. The germline V gene has CDR1 MDHEN and CDR2 SYDVKM. The CDR3 DNA sequence: TGTGCCAGCTCTAGCGGGAGGAAGTTCGAGCAGTACTTC. This sequence encodes CASSSGRKFEQYF. The full variable domain, its missing parts supplied by reference TRBV28 and TRBJ2-7, is DVKVTQSSRYLVKRTGEKVFLECVQDMDHENMFWYRQDPGLGLRLIYFSYDVKMKEKGDIPEGYSVSREKKERFSLILESASTNQTSMYLCASSSGRKFEQYFGPGTRLTVT.

V and J are TRBV24-1 and TRBJ1-1; weak D call: TRBD1 (6 bases). Trimming cost V 3 bases and J 1 base, with 11 bases left between them. The V gene's germline CDR1 is KGHDR and CDR2 SFDVKD. CDR3 length: 15 amino acids. The CDR3 DNA follows: TGTGCCACCAGTGATCCGGGACACGGGAACACTGAAGCTTTCTTT. Its translation is CATSDPGHGNTEAFF.

This clonotype was seen ten or more times. This chain uses TRBV5-1 with TRBJ1-2; 8 bases agree with TRBD1. CDR1 is SGHRS, CDR2 YFSETQ, per germline. J gave up 2 bases and V 3 bases, and 3 bases lay outside the gene matches. The CDR3 is 14 amino acids. Written as DNA, the CDR3 is TGCGCCAGCAGCTGGGGACAGGAGAACTATGGCTACACCTTC. Translated: CASSWGQENYGYTF.